This T cell receptor (beta chain) came from a study of shared clonotypes between healthy human individuals. Findings and caveats of the study: Clonotypes not shared had lower generation probabilities than those common to all four donors. Rarefaction curves obtained for sorted subsets showed sequencing incomplete despite large depth. Researchers sampled blood only, noting tissue repertoires likely differ.

To note about this clone: As yet, its antigen is unknown.

CDR3 length: 15 residues. V shed 5 bases and J 5 bases; nucleotides not matched to a gene: 12. Germline V gene lookup returns CDR1 SGHRS and CDR2 YFSETQ. Profiling relied on immunoSEQ multiplex PCR, and the TCRdb table lists in-frame clones only, not all of them. The table includes around 1.4 million clones, approximately 98.5% detected once. Material for sequencing was naive CD4+ T cells sorted from blood. Subset noted: CD45RA+ positively selected. J is TRBJ2-5 and V is TRBV5-1, with 7 bases that match TRBD1. This TCR derives from a man under 40 in good health. The CDR3 here is CASRHGTADVETQYF. As DNA, the CDR3 is TGCGCCAGCAGACACGGGACAGCGGACGTCGAGACCCAGTACTTC. Drawing the rest from reference TRBV5-1 and TRBJ2-5, the complete variable domain is KAGVTQTPRYLIKTRGQQVTLSCSPISGHRSVSWYQQTPGQGLQFLFEYFSETQRNKGNFPGRFSGRQFSNSRSEMNVSTLELGDSALYLCASRHGTADVETQYFGPGTRLLVL.